The rows below give T cell receptor beta chains drawn from one sample of a study of CD8+ T cells in alopecia areata. Method: immunoSEQ multiplex PCR; TCRdb's copy keeps in-frame clones and lacks some. The table has about 180,000 clones, about 63% seen once. Sequenced here: CD4+ T cells sorted from blood, sampled at week 0. These receptors were collected from a human donor with alopecia areata. Both conserved end residues are part of each CDR3. Each record gives: clone size, D gene, V gene, J gene, CDR3 DNA, CDR3 protein. The D gene is left open where the match is weak. Expanded clones are given a class, and other clones once, few, many or no size at all.

>once|.|TRBV15|TRBJ1-6
TGTGCCACCAGCACGCGACAGAGTAATTCACCCCTCCACTTT
CATSTRQSNSPLHF
>few|.|TRBV29-1|TRBJ2-5
TGCAGCGTTGGCCGTACCGGGGCCCAGTACTTC
CSVGRTGAQYF
>.|TRBD1|TRBV5-1|TRBJ2-5
TGCGCCAGCATGTCCTCGACAGGGGCGTACCAAGAGACCCAGTACTTC
CASMSSTGAYQETQYF
>few|.|TRBV29-1|TRBJ2-5
TGCAGCGTTGTGCAGGGTCCACCGGAGACCCAGTACTTC
CSVVQGPPETQYF
>.|TRBD1|TRBV6-6|TRBJ2-7
TGTGCCAGCAGTTCCGGGACAGGGGTTAACGAGCAGTACTTC
CASSSGTGVNEQYF
>.|.|TRBV25-1|TRBJ2-5
TGTGCCAGCAGTGCCGGTCGGCCGGAGACCCAGTACTTC
CASSAGRPETQYF
>.|.|TRBV2|TRBJ1-2
TGTGCCAGCAGTGTCGCCCGGGACTATGGCTACACCTTC
CASSVARDYGYTF
>few|.|TRBV7-9|TRBJ1-3
TGTGCCAGCAGCTTGATCCGCTCTGGAAACACCATATATTTT
CASSLIRSGNTIYF
>.|TRBD2|TRBV4-1|TRBJ2-5
TGCGCCAGCAGCCAAAATCATCTAGCGGGGGGAGAGGAGACCCAGTACTTC
CASSQNHLAGGEETQYF
>few|.|TRBV7-9|TRBJ2-7
TGTGCCAGCAGCTTAGGACGAGACTCCTACGAGCAGTACTTC
CASSLGRDSYEQYF